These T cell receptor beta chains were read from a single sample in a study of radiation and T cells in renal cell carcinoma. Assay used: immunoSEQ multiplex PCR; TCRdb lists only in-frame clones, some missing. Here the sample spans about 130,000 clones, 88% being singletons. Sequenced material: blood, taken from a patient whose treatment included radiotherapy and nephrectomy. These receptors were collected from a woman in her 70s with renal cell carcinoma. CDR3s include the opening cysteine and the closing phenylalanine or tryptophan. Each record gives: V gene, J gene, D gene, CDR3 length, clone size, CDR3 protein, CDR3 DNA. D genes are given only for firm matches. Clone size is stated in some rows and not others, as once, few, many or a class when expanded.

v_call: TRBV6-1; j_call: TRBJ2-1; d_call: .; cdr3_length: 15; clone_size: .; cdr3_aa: CASSSRQSSYNEQFF; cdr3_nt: TGTGCCAGCAGTTCCCGACAGAGCTCCTACAATGAGCAGTTCTTC
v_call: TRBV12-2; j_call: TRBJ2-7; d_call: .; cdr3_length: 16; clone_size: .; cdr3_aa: CASRLTLAGGRYEQYF; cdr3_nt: TGTGCAAGTCGCTTGACCCTAGCGGGGGGACGCTACGAGCAGTACTTC
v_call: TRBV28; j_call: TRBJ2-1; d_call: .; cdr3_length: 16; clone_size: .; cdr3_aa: CASSLDAGRTGDEQFF; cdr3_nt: TGTGCCAGCAGTTTAGATGCGGGGCGCACGGGGGATGAGCAGTTCTTC
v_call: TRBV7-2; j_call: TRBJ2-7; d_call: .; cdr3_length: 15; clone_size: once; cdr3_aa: CASSLGGQGPYEQYF; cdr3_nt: TGTGCCAGCAGCTTAGGGGGTCAGGGGCCCTACGAGCAGTACTTC
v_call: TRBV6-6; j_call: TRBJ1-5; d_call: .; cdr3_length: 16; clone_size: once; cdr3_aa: CASTIRGGRSNQPQHF; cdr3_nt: TGTGCCAGCACCATTAGGGGGGGGCGAAGCAATCAGCCCCAGCATTTT
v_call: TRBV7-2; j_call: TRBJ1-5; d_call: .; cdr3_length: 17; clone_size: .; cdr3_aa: CASSLRGVQGSNQPQHF; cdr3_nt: TGTGCCAGCAGCTTAAGGGGGGTACAGGGTAGCAATCAGCCCCAGCATTTT
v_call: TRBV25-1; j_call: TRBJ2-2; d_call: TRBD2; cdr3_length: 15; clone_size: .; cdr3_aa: CASTLAGGGTGELFF; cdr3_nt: TGTGCCAGCACCTTAGCGGGGGGAGGTACCGGGGAGCTGTTTTTT
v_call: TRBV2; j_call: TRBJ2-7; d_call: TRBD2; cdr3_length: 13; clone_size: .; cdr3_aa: CAWGRVSVYEQYF; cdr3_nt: TGTGCCTGGGGGAGGGTATCGGTCTACGAGCAGTACTTC
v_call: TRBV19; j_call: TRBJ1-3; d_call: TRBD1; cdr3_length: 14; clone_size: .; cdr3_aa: CASSNTGAGNTIYF; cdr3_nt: TGTGCCAGTAGTAACACAGGGGCCGGAAACACCATATATTTT
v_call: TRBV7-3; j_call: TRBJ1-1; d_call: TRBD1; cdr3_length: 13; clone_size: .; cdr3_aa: CASSDRVRTEAFF; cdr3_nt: TGTGCCAGCAGCGACAGGGTTAGAACTGAAGCTTTCTTT
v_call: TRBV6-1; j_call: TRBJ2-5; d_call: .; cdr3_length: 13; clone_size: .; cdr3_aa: CASSELYQETQYF; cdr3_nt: TGTGCCAGCAGTGAACTTTACCAAGAGACCCAGTACTTC
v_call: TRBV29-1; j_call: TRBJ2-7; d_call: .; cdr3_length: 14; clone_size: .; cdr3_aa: CSVDHGSGSYEQYF; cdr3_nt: TGCAGCGTTGATCACGGGTCCGGGTCCTACGAGCAGTACTTC
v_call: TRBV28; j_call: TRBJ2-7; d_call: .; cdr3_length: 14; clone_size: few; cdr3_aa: CASSFGDTSYEQYF; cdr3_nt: TGTGCCAGCAGTTTTGGGGACACGTCCTACGAGCAGTACTTC
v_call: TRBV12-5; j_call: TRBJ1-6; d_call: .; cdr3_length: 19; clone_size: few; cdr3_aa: CASGLVQWGQEGYNSPLHF; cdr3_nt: TGTGCTAGTGGTTTGGTACAGTGGGGGCAGGAGGGTTATAATTCACCCCTCCACTTT
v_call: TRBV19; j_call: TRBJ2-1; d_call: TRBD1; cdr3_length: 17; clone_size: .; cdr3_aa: CASSIGTGRKTDNEQFF; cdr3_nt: TGTGCCAGTAGTATAGGGACAGGGCGGAAAACTGACAATGAGCAGTTCTTC
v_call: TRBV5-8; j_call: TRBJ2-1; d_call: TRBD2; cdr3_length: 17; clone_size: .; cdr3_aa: CASSKGTSGGRDNEQFF; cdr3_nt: TGTGCCAGCAGCAAAGGGACTAGCGGGGGGCGAGACAATGAGCAGTTCTTC
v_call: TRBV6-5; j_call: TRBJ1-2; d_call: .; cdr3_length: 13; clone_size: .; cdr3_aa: CASHPLGEVARTF; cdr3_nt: TGTGCCAGCCATCCCTTGGGGGAAGTCGCGCGCACCTTC
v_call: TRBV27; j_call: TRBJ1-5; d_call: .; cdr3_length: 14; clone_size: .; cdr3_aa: CASSLQGSNQPQHF; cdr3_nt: TGTGCCAGCAGTTTGCAGGGCAGCAATCAGCCCCAGCATTTT
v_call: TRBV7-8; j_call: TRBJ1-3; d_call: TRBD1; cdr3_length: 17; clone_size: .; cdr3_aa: CASSPTTGGTGGNTIYF; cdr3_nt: TGTGCCAGCAGCCCTACGACAGGGGGAACGGGGGGAAACACCATATATTTT
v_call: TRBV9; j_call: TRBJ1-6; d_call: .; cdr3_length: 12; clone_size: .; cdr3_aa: CASSVGNSPLHF; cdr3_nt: TGTGCCAGCAGCGTAGGTAATTCACCCCTCCACTTT
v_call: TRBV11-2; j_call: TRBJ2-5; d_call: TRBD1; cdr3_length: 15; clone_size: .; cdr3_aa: CASSFQGQSFETQYF; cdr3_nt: TGTGCCAGCAGCTTTCAGGGACAGAGTTTTGAGACCCAGTACTTC
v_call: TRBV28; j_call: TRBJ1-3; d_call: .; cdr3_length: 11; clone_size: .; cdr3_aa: CASSLLHTIYF; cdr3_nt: TGTGCCAGCAGCCTCCTCCACACCATATATTTT
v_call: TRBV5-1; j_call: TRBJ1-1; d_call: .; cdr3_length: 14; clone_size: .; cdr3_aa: CASSLSAANTEAFF; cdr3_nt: TGCGCCAGCAGCTTGAGTGCGGCCAACACTGAAGCTTTCTTT
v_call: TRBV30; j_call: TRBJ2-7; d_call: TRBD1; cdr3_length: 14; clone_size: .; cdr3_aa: CAWGPGQGTYEQYF; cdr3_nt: TGTGCCTGGGGACCCGGACAGGGGACCTACGAGCAGTACTTC
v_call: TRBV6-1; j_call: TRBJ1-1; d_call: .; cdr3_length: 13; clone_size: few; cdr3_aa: CASSEMEGTEAFF; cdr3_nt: TGTGCCAGCAGTGAAATGGAGGGCACTGAAGCTTTCTTT
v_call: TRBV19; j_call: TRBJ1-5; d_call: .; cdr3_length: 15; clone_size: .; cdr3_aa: CASSIGGGGGQPQHF; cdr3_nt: TGTGCCAGTAGTATAGGTGGAGGAGGGGGACAGCCCCAGCATTTT
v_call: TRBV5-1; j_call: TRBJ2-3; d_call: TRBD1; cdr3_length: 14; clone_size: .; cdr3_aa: CASSPDRSTDTQYF; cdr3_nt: TGCGCCAGCAGCCCGGACAGGAGCACAGATACGCAGTATTTT
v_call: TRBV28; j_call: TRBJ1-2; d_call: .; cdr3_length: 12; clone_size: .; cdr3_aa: CATSIRPYGYTF; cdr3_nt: TGTGCCACCTCGATTAGGCCCTATGGCTACACCTTC
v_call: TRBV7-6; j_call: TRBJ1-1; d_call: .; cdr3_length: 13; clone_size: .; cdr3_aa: CASSLTERGVAFF; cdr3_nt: TGTGCCAGCAGCTTGACAGAGAGGGGTGTAGCTTTCTTT
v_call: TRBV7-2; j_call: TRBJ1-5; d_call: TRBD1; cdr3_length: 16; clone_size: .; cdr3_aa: CASSSEGQGARQPQHF; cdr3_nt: TGTGCCAGCAGCTCAGAGGGACAGGGGGCCAGGCAGCCCCAGCATTTT
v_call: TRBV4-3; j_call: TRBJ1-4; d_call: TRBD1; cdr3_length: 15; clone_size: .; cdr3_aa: CASSQADRDGSELFF; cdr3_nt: TGCGCCAGCAGCCAAGCGGACAGGGACGGGTCTGAACTGTTTTTT
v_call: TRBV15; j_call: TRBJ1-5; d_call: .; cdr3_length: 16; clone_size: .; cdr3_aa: CATSRDEATGNQPQHF; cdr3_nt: TGTGCCACCAGCAGAGATGAGGCTACAGGGAATCAGCCCCAGCATTTT
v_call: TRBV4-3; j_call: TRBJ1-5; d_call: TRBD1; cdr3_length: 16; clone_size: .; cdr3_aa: CASSQEATGRDQPQHF; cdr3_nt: TGCGCCAGCAGCCAAGAGGCGACAGGGAGGGATCAGCCCCAGCATTTT
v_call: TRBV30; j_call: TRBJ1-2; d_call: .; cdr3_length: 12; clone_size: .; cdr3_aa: CAWSGQEGGYTF; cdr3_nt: TGTGCCTGGAGTGGGCAGGAGGGCGGCTACACCTTC
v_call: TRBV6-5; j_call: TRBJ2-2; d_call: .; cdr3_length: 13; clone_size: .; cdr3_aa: CASRVRLFGELFF; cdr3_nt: TGTGCCAGCAGGGTCAGGTTGTTCGGGGAGCTGTTTTTT
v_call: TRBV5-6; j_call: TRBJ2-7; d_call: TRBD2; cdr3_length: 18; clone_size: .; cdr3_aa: CASSWKVSPGLSSYEQYF; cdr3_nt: TGTGCCAGCAGCTGGAAGGTTTCCCCGGGACTATCTTCCTACGAGCAGTACTTC
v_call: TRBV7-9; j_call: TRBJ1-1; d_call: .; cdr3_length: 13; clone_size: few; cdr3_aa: CASSFTWDTEAFF; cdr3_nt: TGTGCCAGCAGCTTCACATGGGACACTGAAGCTTTCTTT
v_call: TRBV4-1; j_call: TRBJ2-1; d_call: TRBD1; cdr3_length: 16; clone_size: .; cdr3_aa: CASSHPGQGAYNEQFF; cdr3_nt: TGCGCCAGCAGCCACCCGGGACAGGGGGCTTACAATGAGCAGTTCTTC
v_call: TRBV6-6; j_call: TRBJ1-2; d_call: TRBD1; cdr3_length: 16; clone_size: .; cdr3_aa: CASSTSGGPANYGYTF; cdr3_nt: TGTGCCAGCAGTACGTCAGGGGGCCCGGCTAACTATGGCTACACCTTC
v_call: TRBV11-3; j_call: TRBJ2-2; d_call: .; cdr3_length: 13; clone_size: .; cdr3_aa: CASSWVRIGELFF; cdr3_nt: TGTGCCAGCAGCTGGGTTCGGATCGGGGAGCTGTTTTTT
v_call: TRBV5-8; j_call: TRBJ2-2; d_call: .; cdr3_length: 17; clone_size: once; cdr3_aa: CASSLVRASRNTGELFF; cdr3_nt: TGTGCCAGCAGCTTAGTTCGGGCCAGTCGGAACACCGGGGAGCTGTTTTTT
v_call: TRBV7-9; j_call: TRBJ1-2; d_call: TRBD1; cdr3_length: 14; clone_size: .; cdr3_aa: CASSATGGSYGYTF; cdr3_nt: TGTGCCAGCAGCGCGACAGGGGGCAGCTATGGCTACACCTTC
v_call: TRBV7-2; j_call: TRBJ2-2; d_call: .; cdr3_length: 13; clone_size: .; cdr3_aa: CASSYRQLGELFF; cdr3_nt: TGTGCCAGCAGCTATCGACAGCTCGGGGAGCTGTTTTTT
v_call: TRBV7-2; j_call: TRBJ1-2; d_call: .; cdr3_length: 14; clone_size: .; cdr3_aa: CASSLGQGNYGYTF; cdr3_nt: TGTGCCAGCAGCTTAGGGCAGGGGAACTATGGCTACACCTTC
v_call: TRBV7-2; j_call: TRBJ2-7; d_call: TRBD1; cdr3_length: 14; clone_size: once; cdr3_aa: CASSPSGTAYEQYF; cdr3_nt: TGTGCCAGCAGCCCATCCGGGACAGCATACGAGCAGTACTTC
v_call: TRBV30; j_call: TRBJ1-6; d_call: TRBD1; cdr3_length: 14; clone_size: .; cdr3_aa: CAWSVQGADSPLHF; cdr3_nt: TGTGCCTGGAGTGTACAGGGGGCAGATTCACCCCTCCACTTT
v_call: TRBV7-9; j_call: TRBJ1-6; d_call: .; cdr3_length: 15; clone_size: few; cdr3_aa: CASSPPVGDGSPLHF; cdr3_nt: TGTGCCAGCAGCCCACCGGTTGGCGACGGTTCACCCCTCCACTTT
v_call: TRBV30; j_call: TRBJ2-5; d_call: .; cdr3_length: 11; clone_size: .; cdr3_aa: CAWSTSETQYF; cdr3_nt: TGTGCCTGGAGTACATCAGAGACCCAGTACTTC
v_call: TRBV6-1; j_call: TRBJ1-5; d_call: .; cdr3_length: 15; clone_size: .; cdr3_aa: CASSGGPSENQPQHF; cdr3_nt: TGTGCCAGCAGTGGGGGGCCATCGGAGAATCAGCCCCAGCATTTT
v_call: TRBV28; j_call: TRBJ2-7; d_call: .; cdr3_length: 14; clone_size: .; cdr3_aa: CASSLSRTQGEQYF; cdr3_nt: TGTGCCAGCAGTTTATCCAGGACTCAAGGGGAGCAGTACTTC